This TCR beta chain came from a study of T cell responses to AZD1222 COVID-19 vaccine (TCRdb year 2021). A note on the overall study: AZD1222 recipients whose second dose came at about 4 weeks and those whose second dose came at about 12 weeks were combined into one group, since spike-specific TCR depth and breadth did not differ between the two schedules. A total of over 230 trial participants underwent TCR sequencing, of whom under 220 had received two doses of AZD1222 and 26 had received two doses of the MenACWY control vaccine. Trial participants were enrolled by age into subgroups of 18-55, 56-69 and 70-plus years, and around 150, 28 and 57 TCR-sequenced participants, respectively, were included in these subgroups. Paper-wide results and their limitations: Reportedly, close to half of the unique spike-specific TCRs recognized epitopes lying outside the regions that are mutated in the B.1.351 and B.1.1.7 variants. Spike-specific TCR breadth and depth rose significantly after two AZD1222 doses compared with day 0 and with MenACWY recipients. The 56-69-year group was small, and its depth increase did not reach significance, likely because of low power. Participants were mostly white British, with more females than males. The authors suggested clonal diversity may have been underestimated. Conclusions about previously exposed vaccinees are limited, since just five or six AZD1222 recipients were seropositive for SARS-CoV-2 at baseline. Vaccine-associated CD4 TCRs spanned the whole spike protein, with dominant responses in regions 160-218 and 743-854. Because no day 14 peak-response samples were available, the repertoires could be characterized only after the peak T cell response.

The CDR3 sequence holds 15 residues, the cysteine and phenylalanine included. Only the CDR3 DNA is retained, 45 bases long and in frame from the first base. The germline ends are 10 bases apart after V is trimmed by 4 bases and J by 0 bases. Per the germline V gene, MDHEN is the CDR1 and SYDVKM is the CDR2. The CDR3 regions of human TCRbeta chains were analyzed by immunosequencing. From the authors' description of their analysis: Repertoire TCRs were checked for matches against a reference library of SARS-CoV-2-specific TCRs that had been generated using the MIRA antigen-specificity platform. Breadth was defined as the fraction of unique TCRs that were SARS-CoV-2-associated, and depth was defined as the fraction of total T cells that were SARS-CoV-2-associated. Using the MIRA data, each spike-specific TCR was mapped to the spike region that the TCR reacts to and placed in a CD4 or CD8 class. Log10-transformed breadth and depth values were compared by one-way ANOVA with Sidak's multiple comparisons tests. TCRdb provides this immuneACCESS table in a form limited to in-frame rearrangements. Some clones are lacking; in checked studies, under half of them reflect an unresolved V gene, and why the rest are absent is not known. That table is the source of V, J and clone size, and D and trimming were worked out from the DNA. For this sample there are over 120,000 clones; over 85% appear just once. Of the sample, just over 5% is held by the ten largest clones.

What the time point label conveys for this sample: baseline before first vaccination. Vaccinee samples came from UK trials COV001 and COV002, including a single-blind randomized controlled phase 2/3 trial of AZD1222 (ChAdOx1 nCoV-19) in healthy adults. Trial participant PBMC samples were collected at day 0 and day 28 after the second dose for TCRbeta chain sequencing. Remarks on this clone: Its antigen is currently not known. No base quality information exists; no much larger clone differs at one position.

The specimen was peripheral blood, collected on day 0 of AZD1222 vaccination. Recombination joined TRBV28 with TRBJ1-5, with the identity of the D gene unclear. This receptor was taken from an adult in good health. The CDR3 here reads CASSSIQYSNQPQHF. The DNA is as follows: TGTGCCAGCAGTTCTATTCAGTATAGCAATCAGCCCCAGCATTTT.